The T cell receptor beta chain under discussion was sequenced for a study of OX40 agonist ivuxolimab in advanced cancers. Study-wide context: Every patient in dose escalation had hepatocellular carcinoma, melanoma, renal cell or head and neck cancer. Prior anti-PD-1, anti-PD-L1 or anti-CTLA-4 therapy did not bar entry, and about 40% had some.

Generated by immunoSEQ multiplex PCR, the TCRdb table keeps only in-frame clones and is missing some. The data hold about 97,000 clones, with approximately 87% observed a single time. The study sampled blood at baseline, cycle 4 day 1, and cycle 7 day 1. The sample in question was CD4+ or CD8+ T cells sorted from blood, obtained in a trial of the OX40 agonist ivuxolimab. The clonotype was recovered from an adult with an advanced solid tumor such as melanoma, head and neck, liver or kidney cancer.

The CDR3 sequence is CASSTRAGEKLFF. CDR3 coding DNA: TGTGCCAGCTCAACGAGGGCTGGAGAAAAACTGTTTTTT. The gene calls are TRBV18 and TRBJ1-4, with D hard to call. The CDR3 extends over 13 amino acids. V gave up 5 bases and J gave up 8 bases, with 12 bases separating them. The germline V gene has CDR1 KGHSH and CDR2 LQKENI. The full variable domain, rest sourced from reference TRBV18 and TRBJ1-4, is NAGVMQNPRHLVRRRGQEARLRCSPMKGHSHVYWYRQLPEEGLKFMVYLQKENIIDESGMPKERFSAEFPKEGPSILRIQQVVRGDSAAYFCASSTRAGEKLFFGSGTQLSVL.